The TCR beta chain under discussion was sequenced for a study of vaccination and CD4 T cells after COVID-19. Looking at the study overall: Stimulation used overlapping spike peptides from SARS-CoV-2, HCoV-NL63, HCoV-OC43 and HCoV-229E. Culture controls were given either a CEFX pool, an HIV-1 Nef pool, or no peptide.

A remark on this clonotype: Its antigen remains unidentified.

Sequencing of the DNA from cultured CD4+ T cells was carried out with the Oncomine TCR Beta short-read assay. TCRdb independently ran MiXCR on the PCR reads; one entry per CDR3 protein. The sample gives roughly 4,800 distinct CDR3 sequences, 60% of which show up once; just over 35% is in the top ten. Treatment described: approximately nine-day PBMC culture with coronavirus spike peptide pools or control peptides (ViraFEST assay). Investigators obtained the unexposed donor's CD4+ T cells before the COVID-19 pandemic (2011-2018). J was trimmed by 7 bases and V by 7 bases; bases with no gene match: 12. CDR3 length: 16 amino acids. Germline-derived CDR1 and CDR2 are MNHNS and SASEGT.

This sequence was found in a human donor in good health. The V gene is TRBV6-1, the J gene TRBJ2-2; 10 positions match TRBD1. Sequenced input: CD4+ T cells from blood, cultured in vitro. CDR3 in DNA: TGTGCCAGCAATCCCGCCGGGACAGGGGATTTCGGGGAGCTGTTTTTT. It specifies CASNPAGTGDFGELFF.